This T cell receptor beta chain derives from a study of T cell repertoires in cytomegalovirus infection. Across the study: In public TCR beta signatures, there were indications of both CMV infection and matching HLA type. Findings and limits, study-wide: There were HLA-C-restricted CMV-specific TCR beta clonotypes dominating the ex vivo response.

TCRdb reprocessed the reads with MiXCR, giving one entry per CDR3 protein. The repertoire has 450,000 to 600,000 distinct CDR3 sequences, roughly 46% of them found once; the top ten carry 43%. Points on this clonotype: The antigen remains unidentified.

V was shortened by 1 base and J by 7 bases, with 14 bases between the two germline ends. CDR3 length: 14 amino acids. In germline, CDR1 is SGHVS, CDR2 FNYEAQ. The chain links TRBV7-6 to TRBJ2-7; possibly TRBD1 for D (6 bases). The sequenced sample was cultured PBMCs, obtained from culture after CMV antigen stimulation. The sequence came from a human donor in good health (CMV status not recorded). Some clones in this sample may be carry-over from other donors' samples. The CDR3 DNA reads TGTGCCAGCAGCTTAGGCCCAGGGGCAAGGGAGCAGTACTTC. The encoded protein is CASSLGPGAREQYF. The entire variable domain, with the rest obtained from reference TRBV7-6 and TRBJ2-7, is as follows: GAGVSQSPRYKVTKRGQDVALRCDPISGHVSLYWYRQALGQGPEFLTYFNYEAQQDKSGLPNDRFSAERPEGSISTLTIQRTEQRDSAMYRCASSLGPGAREQYFGPGTRLTVT.